Listed below are T cell receptor beta chains from one sample, sequenced in a study of technical replicates of blood from a handful of donors. Here immunoSEQ multiplex PCR was the method, and the copy in TCRdb shows in-frame clones only, minus some. The sample shows 65,000 to 90,000 clones, 85% to 95% of them seen only once. Sequenced: T cells isolated from PBMCs. All receptors derive from a human donor in good health. CDR3s include the opening cysteine and the closing phenylalanine or tryptophan. The D gene is left open where the match is weak. Where a row states a size, it is once, few, many or the class of an expanded clone; other rows omit it.

v_call	cdr3_length	clone_size	j_call	d_call	cdr3_nt	cdr3_aa
TRBV4-1	16	-	TRBJ2-1	TRBD2	TGCGCCAGCAGCCAAGGGGCTAGCGGGGGGTACAATGAGCAGTTCTTC	CASSQGASGGYNEQFF
TRBV28	16	-	TRBJ2-7	TRBD1	TGTGCCAGCAGTTTATTGAAGGGACAGGGGACTTACGAGCAGTACTTC	CASSLLKGQGTYEQYF
TRBV7-6	17	-	TRBJ2-1	TRBD2	TGTGCCAGCAGCTTTACCCTGACTAGCGGGGGAAACAATGAGCAGTTCTTC	CASSFTLTSGGNNEQFF
TRBV29-1	15	-	TRBJ2-2	-	TGCAGCGTTGAACTCCAGGGAACGAACACCGGGGAGCTGTTTTTT	CSVELQGTNTGELFF
TRBV18	13	-	TRBJ2-2	-	TGTGCCAGCTCACCGTCGGAGACCGGGGAGCTGTTTTTT	CASSPSETGELFF
TRBV29-1	14	-	TRBJ2-5	TRBD1	TGCAGCGCGGAAACACAGGGGAAAACAGAGACCCAGTACTTC	CSAETQGKTETQYF
TRBV7-7	14	-	TRBJ2-7	-	TGTGCCAGCAGCCATTCGGACTCCTCCTACGAGCAGTACTTC	CASSHSDSSYEQYF
TRBV10-3	18	-	TRBJ2-1	TRBD2	TGTGCCATCAGTGAGTCTCGGACTAGCGGGAGGAATAATAATGAGCAGTTCTTC	CAISESRTSGRNNNEQFF
TRBV11-2	14	-	TRBJ1-1	-	TGTGCCAGCAGCTTAGAGCTTGAGACAGTGCAAGCTTTCTTT	CASSLELETVQAFF
TRBV2	16	once	TRBJ2-1	TRBD2	TGTGCCAGCGATTTGCCTAGCGGGGGGGACTACAATGAGCAGTTCTTC	CASDLPSGGDYNEQFF
TRBV28	16	-	TRBJ1-5	-	TGTGCCAGCAATTTATTGGGGCTCTATAGCAATCAGCCCCAGCATTTT	CASNLLGLYSNQPQHF
TRBV7-3	15	-	TRBJ1-6	-	TGTGCCAGCAGCTCACAGGGAGCAGGAGGCTCACCCCTCCACTTT	CASSSQGAGGSPLHF
TRBV2	13	-	TRBJ2-2	-	TGTGCCAGCAGTGAAGGTCGCACCGGGGAGCTGTTTTTT	CASSEGRTGELFF
TRBV27	13	-	TRBJ2-3	TRBD1	TGTGCCAGCAGAGACAGGGGGGCAGATACGCAGTATTTT	CASRDRGADTQYF
TRBV5-1	18	-	TRBJ2-7	TRBD1	TGCGCCAGCAGCTTGGTGGGGGGTATCGGACAGGGGTATCGGGAGCAGTACTTC	CASSLVGGIGQGYREQYF
TRBV7-9	11	-	TRBJ2-7	-	TGTGCCAGCAGCTTAATCGGCGAGCAGTACTTC	CASSLIGEQYF
TRBV7-9	12	-	TRBJ1-1	-	TGTGCCAGCATAAGGGAGGGGACTGAAGCTTTCTTT	CASIREGTEAFF
TRBV6-1	12	-	TRBJ2-1	-	TGTGCCAGCAGTGAACTTCCCCAGGGTTCGTTCTTC	CASSELPQGSFF
TRBV30	11	-	TRBJ1-1	-	TGTGCCTGGAGTGTACACCGTGAAGCTTTCTTT	CAWSVHREAFF
TRBV18	15	few	TRBJ1-2	-	TGTGCCAGCTCACCCGCAGGACACACGAACTATGGCTACACCTTC	CASSPAGHTNYGYTF
TRBV2	14	-	TRBJ1-2	-	TGTGCCAGCAGTGATGCAGGTCTTAACTATGGCTACACCTTC	CASSDAGLNYGYTF
TRBV4-1	13	once	TRBJ2-1	-	TGCGCCAGCAGCCAAGACTCCCCCAATGAGCAGTTCTTC	CASSQDSPNEQFF
TRBV9	14	-	TRBJ1-5	-	TGTGCCAGCAGCGTAGACAGTAGCAATCAGCCCCAGCATTTT	CASSVDSSNQPQHF
TRBV12-5	15	-	TRBJ1-2	-	TGTGCTAGTGGTTTAGGTTCTGGGGCAAACTATGGCTACACCTTC	CASGLGSGANYGYTF
TRBV9	16	-	TRBJ2-2	-	TGTGCCAGCAGCGTAGGGTCGGGGGCGAACACCGGGGAGCTGTTTTTT	CASSVGSGANTGELFF
TRBV6-4	16	-	TRBJ2-3	-	TGTGCCAGCAGTACCCTCGCGGGGGCGCGCACAGATACGCAGTATTTT	CASSTLAGARTDTQYF
TRBV28	16	-	TRBJ2-7	TRBD2	TGTGCCAGCAGTTCATTAAGCGGGAGCCCTACCTACGAGCAGTACTTC	CASSSLSGSPTYEQYF
TRBV5-1	18	-	TRBJ2-5	TRBD2	TGCGCCAGCAGCAAATTAGGACTAGCGGGGGGGCTCACGGAGACCCAGTACTTC	CASSKLGLAGGLTETQYF
TRBV5-1	16	-	TRBJ1-1	TRBD1	TGCGCCAGCAGCCGACAGGGGGCTGAGATGAACACTGAAGCTTTCTTT	CASSRQGAEMNTEAFF
TRBV7-3	12	-	TRBJ2-1	TRBD1	TGTGCCAGCAGCCCTCCAGGGGGTGAGCAGTTCTTC	CASSPPGGEQFF
TRBV11-3	13	-	TRBJ2-7	TRBD1	TGTGCCAGCAGCTTAAGAGGGGGCAACGAGCAGTACTTC	CASSLRGGNEQYF
TRBV4-2	15	-	TRBJ2-7	TRBD2	TGTGCCAGCAGCCAAGATGCGGGAGTACCCTACGAGCAGTACTTC	CASSQDAGVPYEQYF
TRBV10-3	15	few	TRBJ1-2	-	TGTGCCATCAGTGATCCCGGAGGCGGGTCCTATGGCTACACCTTC	CAISDPGGGSYGYTF
TRBV11-2	16	-	TRBJ1-2	TRBD1	TGTGCCAGCAGCCCGCTCGACAGGGAGAAAAACTATGGCTACACCTTC	CASSPLDREKNYGYTF
TRBV11-2	14	-	TRBJ2-7	-	TGTGCCAGCAGCTTCTCACCCGACAACTACGAGCAGTACTTC	CASSFSPDNYEQYF
TRBV5-5	19	once	TRBJ2-6	-	TGTGCCAGCAGCTTCCCGAGCAGGGAAATCCTCTCTGGGGCCAACGTCCTGACTTTC	CASSFPSREILSGANVLTF
TRBV27	15	few	TRBJ2-2	TRBD2	TGTGCCAGCAGTTTGGGAGGACTAGCCACCGGGGAGCTGTTTTTT	CASSLGGLATGELFF
TRBV6-5	12	few	TRBJ1-1	-	TGTGCCAGCAGTAGTAGGAGGAGTTCAGCTTTCTTT	CASSSRRSSAFF
TRBV5-6	16	-	TRBJ1-2	TRBD1	TGTGCCAGCAGCCGCTTCGCTGGACAGGGGTATTATGGCTACACCTTC	CASSRFAGQGYYGYTF
TRBV6-5	14	-	TRBJ2-1	TRBD1	TGTGCCAGCAGTACACTGACAGGGGTCAATGAGCAGTTCTTC	CASSTLTGVNEQFF
TRBV21-1	17	-	TRBJ1-4	-	TGTGCCAGCAGCAGGAGGAGGACAGGTCCAACTAATGAAAAACTGTTTTTT	CASSRRRTGPTNEKLFF
TRBV5-1	16	-	TRBJ1-1	-	TGCGCCAGCAGCTTACAATACGGGACTACTAACACTGAAGCTTTCTTT	CASSLQYGTTNTEAFF
TRBV29-1	15	-	TRBJ2-3	TRBD1	TGCAGCGTTGAAGGGGCGCAGGGGGGCACAGATACGCAGTATTTT	CSVEGAQGGTDTQYF
TRBV2	14	-	TRBJ1-1	-	TGTGCCAGCAGTGTCAGACAGGCGAACACTGAAGCTTTCTTT	CASSVRQANTEAFF
TRBV7-9	14	-	TRBJ2-1	-	TGTGCCAGCAGCATCGCAGGGGCCTACAATGAGCAGTTCTTC	CASSIAGAYNEQFF
TRBV6-1	17	-	TRBJ2-3	TRBD2	TGTGCCAGCAGTGTGCAATCTAGCGGGGTTGTTGCAGATACGCAGTATTTT	CASSVQSSGVVADTQYF
TRBV4-1	16	once	TRBJ2-1	TRBD2	TGCGCCAGCAGGGTCAAAGCGGGGGGGCCGGGAAATGAGCAGTTCTTC	CASRVKAGGPGNEQFF
TRBV30	14	-	TRBJ1-2	TRBD1	TGTGCCTGGAGGGGACAGGGGGCAGTGTATGGCTACACCTTC	CAWRGQGAVYGYTF